The 17 T cell receptor beta chains below come from one sample, sequenced in a study of Ad26.COV2.S vaccination and SARS-CoV-2 variants. This table comes from immunoSEQ multiplex PCR, and its TCRdb copy is limited to in-frame clones, with some not included. The data contain 400,000 to 450,000 clones, about 92% of them singletons. Indicated treatment: some 20 received Ad26.COV2.S at low or high dose, single or two shots; about 5 received placebo; per-sample allocation not given. Samples were taken on day 63 after the first vaccine or placebo injection. This specimen consisted of peripheral blood, obtained in a trial of Ad26.COV2.S vaccine versus placebo. The receptors here all came from a person aged 18-65 years who received the Ad26.COV2.S COVID-19 vaccine or a placebo.

The chain has TRBV18 and TRBJ2-5; 7 bases are shared with TRBD1. The CDR3 has 14 amino acids. Germline-derived CDR1 and CDR2 are KGHSH and LQKENI. Germline trimming cut 2 bases from V and 9 bases from J; bases unmatched to any gene: 9. CDR3 coding DNA: TGTGCCAGCTCACCAGGGGACAGAGCGACGGCCCAGTACTTC. It encodes CASSPGDRATAQYF.

V is TRBV9 and J is TRBJ2-7; D possibly uses TRBD1 or TRBD2 (5 bases each). Trimming stripped 3 bases from V and 0 bases from J, with 10 bases between. The germline V gene encodes CDR1 SGDLS and CDR2 YYNGEE. The length of the CDR3 is 14 residues. The CDR3 region has the DNA TGTGCCAGCAGCGCCTCGAGGGGCTCCTACGAGCAGTACTTC. The encoded protein is CASSASRGSYEQYF.

This chain connects TRBV9 to TRBJ2-1, with D perhaps matching TRBD2 (5 bases). The CDR3 consists of 16 residues. Trimming shortened V by 0 bases and J by 9 bases, and 19 bases separated the two germline ends. The germline CDR1 and CDR2 sequences are SGDLS and YYNGEE. DNA for the CDR3: TGTGCCAGCAGCGTAGACGGGGTCCTGGACTCCCTTGAGCAGTTCTTC. Protein sequence: CASSVDGVLDSLEQFF. Supplemented by reference TRBV9 and TRBJ2-1, the full variable domain reads DSGVTQTPKHLITATGQRVTLRCSPRSGDLSVYWYQQSLDQGLQFLIQYYNGEERAKGNILERFSAQQFPDLHSELNLSSLELGDSALYFCASSVDGVLDSLEQFFGPGTRLTVL.

A note on this clone: The same CDR3 can be traced to other DNA sequences in this sample. The rearrangement joins TRBV7-2 to TRBJ2-5, with D uncertain. V was shortened by 0 bases and J by 5 bases, with 1 base between the two germline ends. Germline values: CDR1 SGHTA, CDR2 FQGNSA. The CDR3 has 11 residues. This CDR3 is CASSLAETQYF. CDR3 in DNA: TGTGCCAGCAGCTTAGCCGAGACCCAGTACTTC.

The V gene is TRBV5-4, the J gene TRBJ2-6, with D hard to call. The CDR3 sequence is 16 residues long. Per germline, CDR1 SGHNT and CDR2 YYREEE (reference sequence). Trimming cost V 0 bases and J 1 base, with 8 bases left between them. The chain's CDR3 is CASSLGIGSGANVLTF. The CDR3 nucleotides are TGTGCCAGCAGCTTGGGGATAGGGTCTGGGGCCAACGTCCTGACTTTC.

The rearrangement joins TRBV6-5 to TRBJ1-5; no definite D call. V was cut by 6 bases and J by 1 base, with 10 bases left in between. Germline loops: CDR1 MNHEY, CDR2 SVGAGI. The CDR3 runs 14 residues. The CDR3: CASSRDTSNQPQHF. The CDR3 DNA reads as TGTGCCAGCAGCCGTGACACGAGCAATCAGCCCCAGCATTTT.

The CDR3 reads CASSLVPGTPSSGNTIYF. In nucleotides, the CDR3 is TGTGCCAGCAGCTTAGTCCCCGGGACACCAAGCTCTGGAAACACCATATATTTT. The chain combines TRBV7-6 with TRBJ1-3; a possible D gene is TRBD1 (6 bases). Germline V gene lookup returns CDR1 SGHVS and CDR2 FNYEAQ. V gave up 1 base and J gave up 0 bases, with 16 bases separating them. The CDR3 consists of 18 residues. Complete variable domain (other parts from reference TRBV7-6 and TRBJ1-3): GAGVSQSPRYKVTKRGQDVALRCDPISGHVSLYWYRQALGQGPEFLTYFNYEAQQDKSGLPNDRFSAERPEGSISTLTIQRTEQRDSAMYRCASSLVPGTPSSGNTIYFGEGSWLTVV.

The chain joins TRBV11-2 to TRBJ2-7; the match to TRBD2 covers 10 bases. V was clipped by 5 bases and J by 2 bases; unmatched bases: 6. The CDR3 loop spans 15 amino acids. Germline loops: CDR1 SGHAT, CDR2 FQNNGV. CDR3 bases: TGTGCCAGCAGCAAACTAGCGGGACAACCCTACGAGCAGTACTTC. Protein product: CASSKLAGQPYEQYF.

The CDR3, as DNA: TGTGCCAGCAGCCAAGAAGTCCCAAACTACGAGCAGTACTTC. Protein product: CASSQEVPNYEQYF. The chain joins TRBV4-2 to TRBJ2-7, with unresolved D. The length of the CDR3 is 14 residues. Germline CDR1 reads LGHNA; CDR2 reads YNFKEQ. Trimming removed 0 bases at V and 3 bases at J, with 9 bases between.

This clone was counted once. The V and J genes are TRBV6-2 or TRBV6-3 and TRBJ2-2; 7 bases agree with TRBD1. Germline V gene lookup returns CDR1 MNHEY and CDR2 SVGEGT. V lost 2 bases, J lost 5 bases, and 11 bases stayed unmatched. There are 17 residues in the CDR3. Written as DNA, the CDR3 is TGTGCCAGCAGTTACAAACGACAGGGAATAAGGACCGGGGAGCTGTTTTTT. Translating gives CASSYKRQGIRTGELFF.

This clone was seen ten or more times. V usage is TRBV10-1 and J usage is TRBJ2-3; 7 bases match TRBD2. Germline CDR1 WNHNN, CDR2 SYGVQD (reference sequence). Losses at the gene ends were 9 bases for V and 3 bases for J; bases not matched to a gene: 12. There are 15 residues in the CDR3. The CDR3 bases are TGCGCCAGTCCCCAGACTAGCCTGGCGACAGATACGCAGTATTTT. Its protein is CASPQTSLATDTQYF.

This clone was recorded only once. A much larger clone is a single base away; this may be a read error. The CDR3 coding sequence is TGTGCCAGCAGCTTAGATACTGGGGGTCAGCCCCAGCATTTT. It yields the protein CASSLDTGGQPQHF. V gene TRBV7-2 combines with J gene TRBJ1-5, with D tentatively TRBD1 (5 bases). CDR3 length: 14 residues. V lost 1 base and J lost 6, with 10 bases in between. Germline V gives CDR1 SGHTA, CDR2 FQGNSA.

This clone was seen a few times. This rearrangement joins TRBV2 to TRBJ1-5, with D possibly being TRBD1 (5 bases). The CDR3 is 13 amino acids. Germline-derived CDR1 and CDR2 are SNHLY and FYNNEI. V lost 3 bases and J 6 bases, leaving 9 bases between the germline ends. CDR3 protein: CASSEEGSQPQHF. The CDR3 bases are TGTGCCAGCAGTGAGGAGGGGAGTCAGCCCCAGCATTTT.

The gene calls are TRBV7-2 and TRBJ2-2; 8 nucleotides align to TRBD1. CDR3 length: 17 residues. J gave up 5 bases and V 1 base, and 9 bases lay outside the gene matches. Germline V CDR1 and CDR2: SGHTA, FQGNSA. Written as DNA, the CDR3 is TGTGCCAGCAGCTTAGACCGGACAGGGAAGGGGACCGGGGAGCTGTTTTTT. Its translation is CASSLDRTGKGTGELFF.

This sequence joins TRBV3-1 (or the pseudogene TRBV3-2) and TRBJ1-3; D unclear. CDR3 length equals 15 residues. Germline V gene sequence: CDR1 LGHDT, CDR2 YNNKEL (reference sequence). Trimming pared 7 bases from V and 2 bases from J, leaving 15 bases between. The CDR3 sequence is CASTPAVGTGNTIYF. DNA of the CDR3: TGTGCCAGCACCCCGGCCGTCGGTACTGGAAACACCATATATTTT.

V usage is TRBV7-6 and J usage is TRBJ2-7, with 12 bases lining up with TRBD2. The CDR3 covers 16 residues. V lost 1 base, J lost 7 bases, and 8 bases stayed unmatched. Germline V gives CDR1 SGHVS, CDR2 FNYEAQ. For the CDR3, the DNA is TGTGCCAGCAGCTTAGGATCCTCTAGCGGGAGGGGGGAGCAGTACTTC. Residues: CASSLGSSSGRGEQYF.

The genes are TRBV7-3 and TRBJ2-1; either TRBD1 or TRBD2 may fit D (5 bases each). The CDR3 has 16 residues. The V gene lost 1 base and the J gene lost 0 bases, with 10 bases spanning the gap. Germline CDR1 is SGHTA and CDR2 is FQGTGA. CDR3 DNA: TGTGCCAGCAGCTTAAGAGAGGGGTTCTCCTACAATGAGCAGTTCTTC. The encoded protein is CASSLREGFSYNEQFF.